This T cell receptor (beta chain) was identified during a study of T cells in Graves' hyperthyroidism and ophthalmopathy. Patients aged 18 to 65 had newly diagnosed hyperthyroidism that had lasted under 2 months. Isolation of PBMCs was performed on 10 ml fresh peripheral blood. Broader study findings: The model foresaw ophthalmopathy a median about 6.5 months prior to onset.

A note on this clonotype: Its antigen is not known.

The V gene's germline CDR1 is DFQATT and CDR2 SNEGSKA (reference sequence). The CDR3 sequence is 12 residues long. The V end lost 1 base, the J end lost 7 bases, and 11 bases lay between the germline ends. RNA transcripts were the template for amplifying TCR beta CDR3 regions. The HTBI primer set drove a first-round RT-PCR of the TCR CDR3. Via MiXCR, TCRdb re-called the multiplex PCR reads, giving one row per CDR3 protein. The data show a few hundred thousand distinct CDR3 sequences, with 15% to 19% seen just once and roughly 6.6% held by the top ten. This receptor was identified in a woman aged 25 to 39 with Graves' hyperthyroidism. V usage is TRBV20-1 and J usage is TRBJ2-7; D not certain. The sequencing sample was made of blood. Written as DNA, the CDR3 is TGCAGTGCTAGAGCTCCCACAGAGGAGCAGTACTTC. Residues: CSARAPTEEQYF.